The 26 T cell receptor beta chains below were found in one sample sequenced in a study of Graves' ophthalmopathy and Graves' hyperthyroidism. CDR3 regions of TCR beta were amplified from RNA transcripts. First-round RT-PCR with HTBI primers preceded a second-round multiplex PCR. TCRdb processed the multiplex PCR reads anew with MiXCR; each CDR3 protein has one entry. The profile shows more than 550,000 distinct CDR3 sequences, 35% to 50% of them singletons. Sequencing was carried out using peripheral blood. The receptor source for this set is an adult man with Graves' ophthalmopathy.

This clonotype was counted ten times or more. This chain uses TRBV7-2 with TRBJ1-1; no firm D call. Germline assignment: CDR1 SGHTA and CDR2 FQGNSA. With 3 bases removed from V and 3 bases from J, the gap between germline ends came to 8 bases. This CDR3 contains 13 residues. CDR3 protein: CASSLQWDTEAFF. The CDR3 region has the DNA TGTGCCAGCAGCTTGCAATGGGACACTGAAGCTTTCTTT.

In this sample, this clonotype turned up many times. V and J are TRBV12-3 or TRBV12-4 and TRBJ1-2; D is perhaps TRBD1 (5 bases). This CDR3 is 14 amino acids long. Trimming took off 5 bases at V and 8 bases at J, with 18 bases between the two ends. The CDR3, as DNA: TGTGCCAGCAGTCCTCGAGGTAGGGGAGACGGCTACACCTTC. Translating gives CASSPRGRGDGYTF.

This clonotype was seen at least ten times. The chain joins TRBV7-8 to TRBJ1-1; D is unclear. The V end lost 2 bases, the J end lost 0 bases, and 4 bases lay between the germline ends. The germline V gene encodes CDR1 SGHVS and CDR2 FQNEAQ. This CDR3 comprises 13 residues. For the CDR3, the DNA is TGTGCCAGCAGCTTAAAGGTGAACACTGAAGCTTTCTTT. Its translation is CASSLKVNTEAFF.

J is TRBJ2-5 and V is TRBV11-1; possibly TRBD1 for D (6 bases). The V end was cut by 8 bases, the J end by 2 bases, with 21 bases between. CDR1 and CDR2 (germline): SGHAT, FQDESV (reference sequence). The length of the CDR3 is 16 residues. The CDR3 DNA reads TGTGCCAGCTGCCCCCCAGGGGTCGGGCCACAAGAGACCCAGTACTTC. Its protein is CASCPPGVGPQETQYF.

In its sample, this clonotype was seen a few times. The rearrangement links TRBV19 to TRBJ2-7; either TRBD1 or TRBD2 may fit D (6 bases each). The V end lost 3 bases, the J end lost 3 bases, and 18 bases lay between the germline ends. Germline lookup yields CDR1 LNHDA and CDR2 SQIVND (reference sequence). This CDR3 contains 16 residues. CDR3 nucleotides: TGTGCCAGTAGTATCCAGCTCGGGGGCTCCATCTACGAGCAGTACTTC. Protein: CASSIQLGGSIYEQYF.

In its sample, this clonotype was seen many times. The chain joins TRBV12-3 or TRBV12-4 to TRBJ1-2, with D perhaps matching TRBD1 (5 bases). Deletions cut 6 bases from V and 8 bases from J, with 22 bases between. CDR3 length: 15 residues. CDR3 sequence reads: CASRPTGTALGGYTF. CDR3 bases: TGTGCCAGCAGGCCGACCGGGACGGCCTTGGGGGGCTACACCTTC.

There are many counts of this clonotype. The rearrangement uses TRBV5-8 and TRBJ1-4; D is uncertain. V was pared by 7 bases and J by 8 bases, with 15 bases between. This CDR3 comprises 13 residues. Germline CDR1 SGHTS, CDR2 YDEGEE. This CDR3 reads CASHKEGQEKLFF. The DNA for the CDR3 is TGTGCCAGCCATAAGGAGGGTCAGGAAAAACTGTTTTTT.

The chain uses TRBV10-3 and TRBJ1-3, with D perhaps matching TRBD1 (5 bases). The V end was cut by 10 bases, the J end by 0 bases, with 13 bases between. Germline V lookup: CDR1 ENHRY, CDR2 SYGVKD. The CDR3 loop spans 14 amino acids. Here the CDR3 reads CATRDGTSGNTIYF. The CDR3 DNA reads as TGTGCCACCCGGGACGGCACCTCTGGAAACACCATATATTTT.

A remark on this clonotype: Since no conserved phenylalanine or tryptophan closes the CDR3, a read error is the likely cause. The V gene is TRBV29-1, the J gene TRBJ2-5; 13 bases line up with TRBD2. The CDR3 spans 16 residues. CDR1 is SQVTM and CDR2 is ANQGSEA in the germline V gene. The ends lost 3 bases at V and 1 base at J; junction bases unmatched: 5. This CDR3 reads CSVDGLAGEGQETQYV. The CDR3 DNA follows: TGCAGCGTTGACGGACTAGCGGGAGAGGGCCAAGAGACCCAGTACGTC.

This clonotype was seen ten or more times. The gene calls are TRBV10-3 and TRBJ2-7; D is unclear. This CDR3 contains 14 residues. The germline V gene has CDR1 ENHRY and CDR2 SYGVKD. V was pared by 2 bases and J by 2 bases, with 10 bases between. DNA for the CDR3: TGTGCCATCAGTGAGGAAGTACCGACCTACGAGCAGTACTTC. Its protein is CAISEEVPTYEQYF.

The rearrangement links TRBV19 to TRBJ1-2, with D possibly TRBD1 on 5 matching bases. This CDR3 spans 14 amino acids. Trimming cost V 11 bases and J 4 bases, with 20 bases left between them. Germline CDR1 LNHDA, CDR2 SQIVND (reference sequence). The CDR3 bases are TGTGCCTGGGGGAATGTTCAATCCCTCTATGGCTACACCTTC. Translation gives CAWGNVQSLYGYTF.

V and J are TRBV29-1 and TRBJ2-2; tentatively, D is TRBD1 (6 bases). There are 13 residues in the CDR3. V was shortened by 6 bases and J by 6 bases, with 14 bases between the two germline ends. Germline lookup yields CDR1 SQVTM and CDR2 ANQGSEA. The chain's CDR3 is CSVDQTGPGELFF. CDR3 coding DNA: TGCAGCGTCGACCAGACAGGCCCCGGGGAGCTGTTTTTT.

This clonotype was observed many times. V usage is TRBV20-1 and J usage is TRBJ2-7; 7 positions agree with TRBD2. Germline V lookup: CDR1 DFQATT, CDR2 SNEGSKA (reference sequence). The J segment lost 3 bases and the V segment lost 6 bases, leaving 8 bases of the junction unmatched. The CDR3 is made up of 13 amino acids. This CDR3 is CSATPGGYYEQYF. CDR3 bases: TGCAGTGCCACCCCCGGGGGGTACTACGAGCAGTACTTC.

This clonotype has ten or more counts. This chain uses TRBV9 with TRBJ2-5; D is unresolved. This CDR3 contains 13 residues. The germline gives CDR1 SGDLS, CDR2 YYNGEE. V shed 2 bases and J shed 5 bases, with 10 bases lying between them. The CDR3 nucleotides are TGTGCCAGCAGCGTTGGGCCCGAGGAGACCCAGTACTTC. It is translated as CASSVGPEETQYF. Complete variable domain (other parts from reference TRBV9 and TRBJ2-5): DSGVTQTPKHLITATGQRVTLRCSPRSGDLSVYWYQQSLDQGLQFLIQYYNGEERAKGNILERFSAQQFPDLHSELNLSSLELGDSALYFCASSVGPEETQYFGPGTRLLVL.

The chain uses TRBV30 and TRBJ2-5, with 10 bases aligning to TRBD2. Per the germline V gene, CDR1 is GTSNPN and CDR2 is SVGIG (reference sequence). J gave up 5 bases and V 4 bases, and 4 bases lay outside the gene matches. This CDR3 spans 13 amino acids. DNA for the CDR3: TGTGCCTGGACTAGCGGGAGTCTGGAGACCCAGTACTTC. This encodes CAWTSGSLETQYF.

Comment on this clonotype: Its ends do not fully match the called genes, so a read error is possible. This sequence joins TRBV25-1 and TRBJ1-4; D is unclear. The germline gives CDR1 MGHDK, CDR2 SYGVNS. The length of the CDR3 is 15 residues. The CDR3 loop reads CASSEYGSPNKKLFF. Here the CDR3 DNA reads TGTGCCAGCAGTGAATACGGGAGCCCTAATAAAAAACTGTTTTTT.

In this sample, this clonotype turned up a few times. The chain joins TRBV6-1 to TRBJ1-5; TRBD1 agrees at 9 bases. J gave up 2 bases and V 8 bases, and 4 bases lay outside the gene matches. Germline V gene sequence: CDR1 MNHNS, CDR2 SASEGT. The CDR3 is 14 residues long. This CDR3 is CASGTGNGNQPQHF. DNA of the CDR3: TGTGCCAGCGGGACAGGGAATGGCAATCAGCCCCAGCATTTT.

This clonotype was picked up a small number of times. The chain joins TRBV7-8 to TRBJ2-3; 8 bases match TRBD2. Germline CDR1 and CDR2: SGHVS and FQNEAQ. The length of the CDR3 is 15 residues. J was trimmed by 6 bases and V by 1 base; bases with no gene match: 6. The CDR3 DNA follows: TGTGCCAGCAGCTTAGATCCCGGGGGGGCGGATACGCAGTATTTT. Translation gives CASSLDPGGADTQYF. The variable domain in full, completed from reference TRBV7-8 and TRBJ2-3, reads GAGVSQSPRYKVAKRGQDVALRCDPISGHVSLFWYQQALGQGPEFLTYFQNEAQLDKSGLPSDRFFAERPEGSVSTLKIQRTQQEDSAVYLCASSLDPGGADTQYFGPGTRLTVL.

There are many counts of this clonotype. The genes are TRBV24-1 and TRBJ2-2; no reliable D call. Germline V gives CDR1 KGHDR, CDR2 SFDVKD. V was clipped by 5 bases and J by 3 bases, with 3 bases between them. The CDR3 runs 12 residues. Here the CDR3 DNA reads TGTGCCACCAGTGCGGACACCGGGGAGCTGTTTTTT. Translating gives CATSADTGELFF.

This chain uses TRBV7-2 with TRBJ1-1; no clear D. CDR3 length: 14 residues. Trimming cost V 5 bases and J 3 bases, with 13 bases left between them. The germline V gene encodes CDR1 SGHTA and CDR2 FQGNSA. DNA for the CDR3: TGTGCCAGCAGCCTATTTAGGATGGACACTGAAGCTTTCTTT. Translation: CASSLFRMDTEAFF.

This rearrangement joins TRBV4-1 to TRBJ1-3, with D maybe TRBD1 (6 bases). Germline V lookup: CDR1 MGHRA, CDR2 YSYEKL. V lost 3 bases to trimming and J lost 3 bases, with 12 bases between them. This CDR3 region has 15 residues. CDR3 residues: CASSHGTGSGNTIYF. The CDR3 DNA reads as TGCGCCAGCAGCCACGGAACAGGGAGTGGAAACACCATATATTTT.

The chain carries TRBV19 and TRBJ2-3; weak D call: TRBD2 (6 bases). Trimming took off 5 bases at V and 2 bases at J, with 11 bases between the two ends. Germline CDR1 and CDR2: LNHDA and SQIVND (reference sequence). The CDR3 length is 14 residues. CDR3: CASSGAGNTDTQYF. DNA of the CDR3: TGTGCCAGTAGTGGGGCGGGAAACACAGATACGCAGTATTTT.

This clonotype was seen ten or more times. The chain links TRBV12-3 or TRBV12-4 to TRBJ2-7, with D perhaps TRBD2 (5 bases). V lost 4 bases and J lost 5, with 15 bases in between. The CDR3 has 14 residues. CDR3 sequence: CASSSDGNMDEQYF. CDR3 coding DNA: TGTGCCAGCAGTTCCGACGGGAACATGGACGAGCAGTACTTC.

The rearrangement links TRBV29-1 to TRBJ2-7, with TRBD1 as a possible D gene (6 bases). The germline V gene encodes CDR1 SQVTM and CDR2 ANQGSEA. The length of the CDR3 is 10 residues. Between the trimmed V and J ends, which lost 7 bases and 5 bases, there was a span of 9 bases. CDR3 DNA sequence: TGCAGCGCACAGGGCAACGAGCAGTACTTC. This encodes CSAQGNEQYF.

This clonotype occurred once. This chain connects TRBV10-3 to TRBJ2-6, with 8 bases that match TRBD2. The V gene's germline CDR1 is ENHRY and CDR2 SYGVKD. This CDR3 is built from 13 residues. V shed 4 bases and J 15 bases; nucleotides not matched to a gene: 8. CDR3 amino acids: CAISGGLGEDLTF. The CDR3 DNA reads TGTGCCATCAGTGGGGGACTAGGAGAGGACCTGACTTTC.

This clonotype was seen ten or more times. V and J are TRBV19 and TRBJ1-1, with D hard to call. The germline CDR1 and CDR2 sequences are LNHDA and SQIVND (reference sequence). The CDR3 runs to 13 residues. V gave up 7 bases and J gave up 4 bases, with 13 bases separating them. Written as DNA, the CDR3 is TGTGCCAGTATGTCCCGGGGAACCACTGAAGCTTTCTTT. Residues: CASMSRGTTEAFF.